One and the same sample provided the 12 T cell receptor beta chains below, sequenced in a study of Graves' ophthalmopathy and Graves' hyperthyroidism. From RNA, the CDR3 regions of TCR beta chains were amplified and sequenced. The workflow started with a first-round RT-PCR run with HTBI primers and then moved on to a second-round multiplex PCR. TCRdb independently ran MiXCR on the multiplex PCR reads; one entry per CDR3 protein. The sample contains 650,000 to 900,000 distinct CDR3 sequences, around 40% of which appear only once. Sequencing was carried out using peripheral blood. The origin of the receptors is an adult man with Graves' ophthalmopathy.

Comments on this clonotype: This clone may be a read error of a much larger clone one base away. The CDR3 reads CASSHSSPEEYGYTF. CDR3 nucleotide sequence: TGTGCCAGCAGCCACTCGAGTCCAGAAGAATATGGCTACACCTTC. This chain connects TRBV2 to TRBJ1-2; D gene uncertain. Germline V gives CDR1 SNHLY, CDR2 FYNNEI. Trimming took off 6 bases at V and 5 bases at J, with 19 bases between the two ends. The CDR3 is made up of 15 amino acids.

CDR3 nucleotide sequence: TGCAGTGCCAGCAGCCCGAGGTACTCTGGGGCCAACGTCCTGACTTTC. This sequence encodes CSASSPRYSGANVLTF. The chain carries TRBV20-1 and TRBJ2-6; no reliable D call. The germline V gene has CDR1 DFQATT and CDR2 SNEGSKA (reference sequence). Trimming left V 6 bases short and J 0 bases short, with 15 bases between. The CDR3 totals 16 residues.

This clonotype was found a few times. The V call is TRBV6-5, the J call TRBJ1-1; D uncertain. Germline lookup yields CDR1 MNHEY and CDR2 SVGAGI. CDR3 length: 12 amino acids. Trimming took 4 bases from V and 7 from J, leaving 10 bases between them. DNA for the CDR3: TGTGCCAGCAGTTCGACGGATTTTGAAGCTTTCTTT. Encoded protein: CASSSTDFEAFF.

The rearrangement joins TRBV10-3 to TRBJ1-3; tentative D call: TRBD1 (5 bases). The V gene's germline CDR1 is ENHRY and CDR2 SYGVKD. CDR3 length: 16 residues. V gave up 10 bases and J gave up 0 bases, with 19 bases separating them. The chain's CDR3 is CASGFSGTNSGNTIYF. CDR3 bases: TGTGCCAGCGGGTTTTCCGGGACTAACTCTGGAAACACCATATATTTT.

The gene calls are TRBV5-1 and TRBJ2-2, with 9 bases fitting TRBD2. CDR1 SGHRS and CDR2 YFSETQ come from the germline V gene. There are 15 residues in the CDR3. Losses at the gene ends were 4 bases for V and 4 bases for J; bases not matched to a gene: 5. CDR3 DNA sequence: TGCGCCAGCAGCGCGGGAGGGCAGGTCACCGGGGAGCTGTTTTTT. It encodes CASSAGGQVTGELFF.

This chain joins TRBV10-3 and TRBJ1-5, with D possibly matching TRBD1 (6 bases). CDR1 is ENHRY, CDR2 SYGVKD, per germline. This CDR3 has 20 residues. V lost 10 bases and J lost 2, with 33 bases in between. The CDR3 protein is CASSAEPPGASYDGNQPQHF. The CDR3 DNA follows: TGTGCCAGCTCCGCGGAGCCCCCAGGGGCTTCATATGACGGCAATCAGCCCCAGCATTTT.

This clonotype was counted at least ten times. The gene calls are TRBV7-2 and TRBJ1-4; a weak D match, TRBD1 (6 bases). The CDR3 is 14 residues long. Per germline, CDR1 SGHTA and CDR2 FQGNSA. V shed 5 bases and J shed 5 bases, with 12 bases lying between them. The CDR3 spells CASSRQDPNEKLFF. CDR3 DNA sequence: TGTGCCAGCAGCCGACAGGACCCCAATGAAAAACTGTTTTTT.

This clonotype was found a few times. The chain combines TRBV10-2 with TRBJ2-5; 12 bases are a match to TRBD2. The CDR3 covers 17 residues. V gave up 6 bases and J gave up 5 bases; unmatched junction bases: 13. The germline gives CDR1 WSHSY, CDR2 SAAADI. CDR3 in amino acids: CASRGPQLAGGPETQYF. CDR3 in DNA: TGCGCCAGCAGGGGCCCTCAACTAGCGGGGGGCCCCGAGACCCAGTACTTC.

This sequence joins TRBV5-1 and TRBJ1-5; D unclear. The germline CDR1 and CDR2 sequences are SGHRS and YFSETQ. Trimming took off 2 bases at V and 2 bases at J, with 5 bases between the two ends. This CDR3 has 13 amino acids. CDR3 nucleotides: TGCGCCAGCAGCTTCGATGGCAATCAGCCCCAGCATTTT. As protein: CASSFDGNQPQHF.

As for this clonotype: Since a much larger clone is just one base distant, this may be a read error. This chain's CDR3 is CASSELGFIAQPQHF. As DNA, the CDR3 is TGTGCCAGCAGTGAACTAGGGTTTATCGCTCAGCCCCAGCATTTT. The rearrangement uses TRBV2 and TRBJ1-5; D is unresolved. This CDR3 is 15 amino acids long. Germline V gives CDR1 SNHLY, CDR2 FYNNEI. V lost 2 bases and J 6 bases, leaving 14 bases between the germline ends.

J is TRBJ1-2 and V is TRBV7-2; 7 bases align to TRBD1. After removal of 5 bases from V and 4 bases from J, the junction contained 10 bases not matched to a gene. Germline V CDR1 and CDR2: SGHTA, FQGNSA. The CDR3 spans 15 residues. Written as DNA, the CDR3 is TGTGCCAGCAGCATATCGGCGGGACAGACCTATGGCTACACCTTC. The encoded protein is CASSISAGQTYGYTF.

The rearrangement links TRBV7-2 to TRBJ2-5, with 8 bases fitting TRBD2. The V and J ends lost 6 bases and 3 bases, in that order; junction bases with no gene match: 12. CDR3 size: 16 residues. CDR1 SGHTA and CDR2 FQGNSA come from the germline V gene. The CDR3 DNA reads as TGTGCCAGCAGTCCCGCCACCAGCGGGGGTAAAGAGACCCAGTACTTC. Protein: CASSPATSGGKETQYF.